These 18 T cell receptor beta chains were all obtained from the same sample, sequenced in a study of CD8 T cells in Susac syndrome. Random hexamers were used to reverse transcribe roughly 0.5 to 1 ug of RNA. Via MiXCR, TCRdb re-called the immunoSEQ multiplex PCR reads, giving one row per CDR3 protein. The sample yields under 85,000 distinct CDR3 sequences, 85% to 95% seen once. The sample taken for sequencing was CD8+ T cells from PBMCs. These receptors all come from a human donor with Susac syndrome.

The CDR3 here is CASSEYRGGTEAFF. For the CDR3, the DNA is TGCGCCAGCAGTGAGTACAGGGGAGGGACTGAAGCTTTCTTT. The J gene is TRBJ1-1, the V gene TRBV10-2; 7 nucleotides align to TRBD1. CDR1 WSHSY and CDR2 SAAADI come from the germline V gene. V shed 1 base and J 5 bases; nucleotides not matched to a gene: 4. This CDR3 contains 14 residues.

The V call is TRBV6-4, the J call TRBJ2-3, with 9 bases lining up with TRBD2. This CDR3 has 15 amino acids. Germline assignment: CDR1 MRHNA and CDR2 SNTAGT. V trimming: 6 bases; J trimming: 5 bases; junction bases outside the gene matches: 9. The CDR3 region is CASSPLAGDLDTQYF. For the CDR3, the DNA is TGTGCCAGCAGCCCATTAGCGGGAGATCTAGATACGCAGTATTTT.

CDR3 region: CASRPGTINTDTQYF. The CDR3 nucleotides are TGTGCCAGCAGACCGGGGACTATTAACACAGATACGCAGTATTTT. The J gene is TRBJ2-3, the V gene TRBV12-3 or TRBV12-4; TRBD2 agrees at 7 bases. V lost 6 bases, J lost 2 bases, and 8 bases stayed unmatched. The CDR3 totals 15 residues.

The genes are TRBV5-4 and TRBJ2-7; a possible D gene is TRBD2 (5 bases). The CDR3 loop spans 12 amino acids. The germline CDR1 and CDR2 sequences are SGHNT and YYREEE (reference sequence). Trimming removed 2 bases at V and 3 bases at J, with 6 bases between. The CDR3: CASSFGLYEQYF. CDR3 sequence (DNA): TGTGCCAGCAGCTTCGGACTCTACGAGCAGTACTTC. Drawing the rest from reference TRBV5-4 and TRBJ2-7, the complete variable domain is ETGVTQSPTHLIKTRGQQVTLRCSSQSGHNTVSWYQQALGQGPQFIFQYYREEENGRGNFPPRFSGLQFPNYSSELNVNALELDDSALYLCASSFGLYEQYFGPGTRLTVT.

The gene calls are TRBV7-9 and TRBJ2-1; 8 positions agree with TRBD1. CDR1 SEHNR and CDR2 FQNEAQ come from the germline V gene (reference sequence). V gave up 4 bases and J gave up 4 bases; unmatched junction bases: 6. The CDR3 spans 15 residues. The DNA of the CDR3 is TGTGCCAGCAGCTCCGGGACAGGAATTTACAATGAGCAGTTCTTC. Translation: CASSSGTGIYNEQFF.

The table lists this clonotype with a count of one. This chain joins TRBV7-2 and TRBJ2-7, with 10 bases identical to TRBD1. The CDR3 covers 16 residues. The ends lost 5 bases at V and 5 bases at J; junction bases unmatched: 12. Germline V lookup: CDR1 SGHTA, CDR2 FQGNSA. The CDR3 is CASSTNRDRGFHEQYF. As DNA, the CDR3 is TGTGCCAGCAGCACAAACAGGGACAGGGGCTTCCACGAGCAGTACTTC.

The rearrangement joins TRBV28 to TRBJ2-1; 12 nucleotides line up with TRBD2. Germline CDR1 is MDHEN and CDR2 is SYDVKM. V was clipped by 6 bases and J by 5 bases; unmatched bases: 14. The CDR3 has 18 residues. The CDR3: CASSSYPILAGGHNEQFF. CDR3 DNA sequence: TGTGCCAGCAGCTCCTATCCCATACTAGCGGGGGGACACAATGAGCAGTTCTTC.

V usage is TRBV13 and J usage is TRBJ2-1, with TRBD2 as a possible D gene (6 bases). Germline-derived CDR1 and CDR2 are PRHDT and FYEKMQ (reference sequence). Trimming left V 5 bases short and J 0 bases short, with 17 bases between. This CDR3 region has 17 residues. CDR3 amino acids: CASSTFRGISSYNEQFF. The CDR3 nucleotides read TGTGCCAGCAGCACGTTTCGGGGGATTAGCTCCTACAATGAGCAGTTCTTC.

This clonotype came up once. The chain is built from TRBV6-5 and TRBJ2-5; perhaps TRBD1 as D (5 bases). Trimming took 0 bases from V and 7 from J, leaving 21 bases between them. Germline CDR1 MNHEY, CDR2 SVGAGI. This CDR3 is built from 17 residues. CDR3 bases: TGTGCCAGCAGTTACTCAACTTGGGGCGGCCGTCGTGGGACCCAGTACTTC. Translation gives CASSYSTWGGRRGTQYF.

The rearrangement links TRBV5-1 to TRBJ2-5; 12 bases fit TRBD2. V was pared by 2 bases and J by 0 bases, with 2 bases of the junction left unmatched. Germline V gene sequence: CDR1 SGHRS, CDR2 YFSETQ. The CDR3 has 16 residues. This CDR3 reads CASSFGLAGYQETQYF. The DNA of the CDR3 is TGCGCCAGCAGCTTTGGACTAGCGGGGTACCAAGAGACCCAGTACTTC.

The sample holds one count of this clonotype. The chain is built from TRBV12-3 or TRBV12-4 and TRBJ1-6, with unresolved D. CDR3 length equals 12 residues. Trimming pared 3 bases from V and 9 bases from J, leaving 6 bases between. CDR3 sequence (DNA): TGTGCCAGCAGTTTTATGCGTTCACCCCTCCACTTT. This encodes CASSFMRSPLHF.

V and J are TRBV6-5 and TRBJ1-2, with TRBD1 identical over 11 bases. Germline CDR1 reads MNHEY; CDR2 reads SVGAGI. The CDR3 has 16 residues. V lost 3 bases to trimming and J lost 5 bases; unmatched junction nucleotides: 8. The CDR3 here is CASSYWRTGGGYGYTF. The CDR3 DNA sequence: TGTGCCAGCAGTTATTGGCGGACAGGGGGCGGGTATGGCTACACCTTC.

In its sample, this clonotype was seen once. The chain recombines TRBV29-1 with TRBJ1-2, with D tentatively TRBD1 (6 bases). The V end was cut by 4 bases, the J end by 6 bases, with 18 bases between. CDR3 size: 14 residues. Germline V gene data show CDR1 as SQVTM and CDR2 as ANQGSEA. The CDR3 sequence is CSVGEGSGANGYTF. The CDR3 DNA is TGCAGCGTTGGAGAAGGTTCGGGGGCCAATGGCTACACCTTC.

The rearrangement joins TRBV5-6 to TRBJ1-1; D is unresolved. The length of the CDR3 is 13 residues. Trimming left V 0 bases short and J 6 bases short, with 9 bases between. CDR1 SGHDT and CDR2 YYEEEE come from the germline V gene. CDR3 sequence (DNA): TGTGCCAGCAGCTTGGTGCGAGGGCCTGAAGCTTTCTTT. Translating it yields CASSLVRGPEAFF.

The chain employs TRBV5-8 and TRBJ2-3, with 10 bases lining up with TRBD2. The CDR3 is made up of 16 amino acids. CDR1 is SGHTS and CDR2 is YDEGEE in the germline V gene. The J segment lost 4 bases and the V segment lost 1 base, leaving 6 bases of the junction unmatched. In DNA, the CDR3 is TGTGCCAGCAGCTTGCTAGCGGGAGTAATATCAGATACGCAGTATTTT. Its protein product is CASSLLAGVISDTQYF.

This chain joins TRBV5-1 and TRBJ1-3; unclear D gene. This CDR3 is built from 18 residues. V lost 4 bases, J lost 2 bases, and 22 bases lay in between. Germline CDR1 reads SGHRS; CDR2 reads YFSETQ. CDR3 bases: TGCGCCAGCAGCCCACGGGCGGGAGCGGCTCAAACTGGAAACACCATATATTTT. This sequence encodes CASSPRAGAAQTGNTIYF.

This sequence joins TRBV15 and TRBJ2-1; 7 positions agree with TRBD1. Germline CDR1 LNHNV, CDR2 YYDKDF (reference sequence). The CDR3 sequence is 13 residues long. After removal of 5 bases from V and 6 bases from J, the junction contained 4 bases not matched to a gene. The DNA of the CDR3 is TGTGCCACCAGCCCACAGGGGTCCAATGAGCAGTTCTTC. This encodes CATSPQGSNEQFF.

The chain uses TRBV19 and TRBJ2-5; possibly TRBD1 or TRBD2 for D (5 bases each). V lost 5 bases, J lost 5 bases, and 36 bases lay in between. Looked up from germline, CDR1 is LNHDA and CDR2 is SQIVND (reference sequence). This CDR3 spans 21 amino acids. The CDR3 coding sequence is TGTGCCAGTAGTCCCGATAAGCTGACGGGCCGGGACCCTGAAACCGGGGAGACCCAGTACTTC. Translating it yields CASSPDKLTGRDPETGETQYF.